This note documents a single T cell receptor (beta chain) sequence. The germline V gene encodes CDR1 LNHDA and CDR2 SQIVND (reference sequence). The trim removed 4 bases at V and 4 bases at J, leaving 10 bases unmatched. The CDR3 length is 16 residues. The record originates from a study of cytomegalovirus exposure and HLA in healthy donors. Primers: 60 Vbeta forward and 13 Jbeta reverse. Method: immunoSEQ multiplex PCR; TCRdb's copy keeps in-frame clones and lacks some. Of about 140,000 clones listed, 80% to 85% are singletons. The V and J genes are TRBV19 and TRBJ1-2, with TRBD1 identical over 9 bases. This clonotype was sampled from a female donor in good health and CMV-seronegative. The sequenced sample was PBMCs. CDR3 amino acids: CASSRRQGEGSYGYTF. CDR3 nucleotide sequence: TGTGCCAGTAGTAGAAGACAGGGGGAAGGATCCTATGGCTACACCTTC.